This T cell receptor (beta chain) was recovered during a study of CD8+ T cells in alopecia areata. CDR1 is MNHNS, CDR2 SASEGT, per germline. The CDR3 has 11 amino acids. The trim removed 7 bases at V and 6 bases at J, leaving 0 bases unmatched. The sequencing template was cDNA reverse transcribed from extracted RNA. Some clones are missing from TCRdb's copy, which holds only in-frame ones; the method was immunoSEQ multiplex PCR. The repertoire includes around 140,000 clones, around 83% of them detected once, and about 12% sits in the top ten. Stated treatment: oral pan-JAK inhibitor, 5-10 mg twice daily.

Here the sequenced sample was CD8+ T cells sorted from blood, taken at week 4, from a patient treated with tofacitinib. The chain couples TRBV6-1 to TRBJ2-5, with 9 bases matching TRBD1. This sequence originates from a human donor with alopecia areata. CDR3 sequence (DNA): TGTGCCAGCAACAGGGGGCAGACCCAGTACTTC. Its protein product is CASNRGQTQYF.